This T cell receptor beta chain appears in the sequencing data of a study of blood T cell repertoires in COVID-19. Study in general: Sources were T cells, B-cell-depleted T cells, or PBMCs; the material itself was cDNA or gDNA.

Trimming removed 10 bases from V and 5 bases from J; junction bases left unmatched: 4. This CDR3 is built from 14 residues. From germline, CDR1 is SNHLY and CDR2 FYNNEI. The method was immunoSEQ multiplex PCR; TCRdb's version includes in-frame clones alone and lacks a portion of them. Of about 670,000 clones in the sample, just under 90% were seen once. This receptor was taken from a woman aged 18-29 years with acute or convalescent COVID-19. The genes are TRBV2 and TRBJ2-2; 13 nucleotides line up with TRBD2. The specimen sequenced was peripheral blood. Written as DNA, the CDR3 is TGTGCCACGGGACTAGCGGGGAGGACCGGGGAGCTGTTTTTT. Amino acid sequence: CATGLAGRTGELFF. Filled out from reference TRBV2 and TRBJ2-2, the complete variable domain reads EPEVTQTPSHQVTQMGQEVILRCVPISNHLYFYWYRQILGQKVEFLVSFYNNEISEKSEIFDDQFSVERPDGSNFTLKIRSTKLEDSAMYFCATGLAGRTGELFFGEGSRLTVL.